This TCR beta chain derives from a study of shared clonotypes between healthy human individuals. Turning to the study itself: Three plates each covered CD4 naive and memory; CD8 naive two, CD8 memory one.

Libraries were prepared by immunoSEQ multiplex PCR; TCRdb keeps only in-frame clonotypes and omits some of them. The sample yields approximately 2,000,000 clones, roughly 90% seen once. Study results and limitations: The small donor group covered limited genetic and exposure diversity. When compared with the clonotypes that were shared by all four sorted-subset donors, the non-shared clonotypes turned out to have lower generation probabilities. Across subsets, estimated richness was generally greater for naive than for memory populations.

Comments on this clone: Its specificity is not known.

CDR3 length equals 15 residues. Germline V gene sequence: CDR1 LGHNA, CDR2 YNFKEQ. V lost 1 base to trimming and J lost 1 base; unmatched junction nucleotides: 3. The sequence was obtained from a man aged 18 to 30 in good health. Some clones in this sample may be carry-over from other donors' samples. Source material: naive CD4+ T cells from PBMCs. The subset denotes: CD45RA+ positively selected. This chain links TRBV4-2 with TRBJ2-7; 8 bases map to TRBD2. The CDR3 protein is CASSQVSGVSYEQYF. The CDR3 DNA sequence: TGTGCCAGCAGCCAAGTTAGCGGGGTGTCCTACGAGCAGTACTTC.